The 30 T cell receptor beta chains in this list originate from one sample, sequenced in a study of shared clonotypes between healthy human individuals. Measured with immunoSEQ multiplex PCR; TCRdb has only the in-frame clones, and not every one. The sample has about 2.2 million clones, 90% to 95% seen once. CD45RO-negative cells were positively selected for CCR7, leaving out terminally differentiated effector memory CD45RA+ cells. The sequenced sample was naive CD8+ T cells from PBMCs. The receptors come from a man aged 18 to 30 in good health. Some clones in this sample may be carry-over from other donors' samples.

V is TRBV14 and J is TRBJ2-1; TRBD2 matches at 12 bases. The CDR3 is 17 amino acids. Losses at the gene ends were 0 bases for V and 6 bases for J; bases not matched to a gene: 6. Germline CDR1 reads SGHDN; CDR2 reads FVKESK. CDR3 sequence: CASSQDWASGRGNEQFF. The CDR3 DNA sequence: TGTGCCAGCAGCCAAGATTGGGCTAGCGGGAGGGGCAATGAGCAGTTCTTC. The complete variable domain, with remaining parts taken from reference TRBV14 and TRBJ2-1, reads EAGVTQFPSHSVIEKGQTVTLRCDPISGHDNLYWYRRVMGKEIKFLLHFVKESKQDESGMPNNRFLAERTGGTYSTLKVQPAELEDSGVYFCASSQDWASGRGNEQFFGPGTRLTVL.

The rearrangement links TRBV18 to TRBJ2-3; 7 bases map to TRBD1. Germline V gene data show CDR1 as KGHSH and CDR2 as LQKENI. Trimming removed 6 bases from V and 2 bases from J; junction bases left unmatched: 8. This CDR3 spans 15 amino acids. The CDR3 nucleotides are TGTGCCAGCTCCCCGGGACAGACAATCACAGATACGCAGTATTTT. Protein product: CASSPGQTITDTQYF.

The chain joins TRBV9 to TRBJ2-7; D unclear. The V end was cut by 4 bases, the J end by 3 bases, with 14 bases between. The V gene's germline CDR1 is SGDLS and CDR2 YYNGEE. The CDR3 is 14 residues long. As DNA, the CDR3 is TGTGCCAGCAGCCCTGGGTCCCCCAACTACGAGCAGTACTTC. This gives the protein CASSPGSPNYEQYF.

V gene TRBV11-2 combines with J gene TRBJ2-7; possible D gene TRBD2, 6 bases. V lost 6 bases, J lost 5 bases, and 14 bases lay in between. This CDR3 has 13 amino acids. In germline, CDR1 is SGHAT, CDR2 FQNNGV. CDR3 nucleotides: TGTGCCAGCAGTATAGGAGGGCAGAACGAGCAGTACTTC. This gives the protein CASSIGGQNEQYF.

This clone was recorded once. This chain links TRBV15 with TRBJ2-1; tentatively, D is TRBD2 (6 bases). V lost 6 bases to trimming and J lost 0 bases, with 12 bases between them. Germline CDR1 LNHNV, CDR2 YYDKDF (reference sequence). The CDR3 extends over 15 amino acids. This chain's CDR3 is CATSREKSSYNEQFF. The DNA for the CDR3 is TGTGCCACCAGTCGGGAGAAGAGCTCCTACAATGAGCAGTTCTTC.

Note on this clone: The sample contains more than one DNA sequence encoding this CDR3. The chain employs TRBV9 and TRBJ2-5; perhaps TRBD2 as D (6 bases). Germline-derived CDR1 and CDR2 are SGDLS and YYNGEE. The CDR3 contains 12 residues. Trimming removed 4 bases from V and 5 bases from J, with 9 bases in between. CDR3: CASSPRGETQYF. Here the CDR3 DNA reads TGTGCCAGCAGCCCCCGGGGGGAGACCCAGTACTTC.

The chain combines TRBV28 with TRBJ1-3; 9 bases fit TRBD1. V shed 6 bases, J shed 4 bases, and the junction held 13 bases outside the gene matches. This CDR3 has 17 residues. The germline V gene encodes CDR1 MDHEN and CDR2 SYDVKM. CDR3 in amino acids: CASRVLAGTGSGNTIYF. The DNA for the CDR3 is TGTGCCAGCAGGGTCCTCGCAGGGACAGGGAGCGGAAACACCATATATTTT. Together with reference TRBV28 and TRBJ1-3, the CDR3 gives the full variable domain: DVKVTQSSRYLVKRTGEKVFLECVQDMDHENMFWYRQDPGLGLRLIYFSYDVKMKEKGDIPEGYSVSREKKERFSLILESASTNQTSMYLCASRVLAGTGSGNTIYFGEGSWLTVV.

V is TRBV7-9 and J is TRBJ2-7, with D perhaps TRBD2 (6 bases). The CDR3 length is 14 residues. Germline V gene lookup returns CDR1 SEHNR and CDR2 FQNEAQ (reference sequence). V was shortened by 5 bases and J by 2 bases, with 13 bases between the two germline ends. The CDR3 DNA reads as TGTGCCAGCAGCCATCCGGGGGAGCCCTACGAGCAGTACTTC. Protein: CASSHPGEPYEQYF.

The V gene is TRBV4-1, the J gene TRBJ2-7; 7 bases are a match to TRBD1. V was pared by 5 bases and J by 2 bases, with 6 bases of the junction left unmatched. CDR1 is MGHRA, CDR2 YSYEKL, per germline. This CDR3 comprises 14 residues. CDR3 bases: TGCGCCAGCAGCGTAGGGACAGCACCCTACGAGCAGTACTTC. Translated: CASSVGTAPYEQYF.

V gene TRBV13 combines with J gene TRBJ2-2; maybe TRBD2 (6 bases). CDR1 is PRHDT and CDR2 is FYEKMQ in the germline V gene (reference sequence). V was pared by 0 bases and J by 4 bases, with 15 bases between. This CDR3 has 17 residues. CDR3 nucleotides: TGTGCCAGCAGCTTAGGTCTGGACTATTCGGTCACCGGGGAGCTGTTTTTT. Translated: CASSLGLDYSVTGELFF.

This chain uses TRBV6-5 with TRBJ1-5; D call uncertain. Germline CDR1 and CDR2: MNHEY and SVGAGI. The CDR3 has 15 residues. Deletions cut 5 bases from V and 0 bases from J, with 11 bases between. CDR3 protein: CASSINSDSNQPQHF. As DNA, the CDR3 is TGTGCCAGCAGTATTAACTCAGATAGCAATCAGCCCCAGCATTTT.

This chain connects TRBV28 to TRBJ2-1; the D gene is possibly TRBD2 (5 bases). The V end lost 6 bases, the J end lost 5 bases, and 11 bases lay between the germline ends. This CDR3 is built from 13 residues. Germline CDR1 and CDR2: MDHEN and SYDVKM. The CDR3 DNA reads TGTGCCAGCAGCCAGCGGCCCAACAATGAGCAGTTCTTC. Its protein is CASSQRPNNEQFF.

This clone was observed once. The chain has TRBV19 and TRBJ1-5, with D uncertain. This CDR3 is 15 amino acids long. Per germline, CDR1 LNHDA and CDR2 SQIVND (reference sequence). Trimming removed 3 bases from V and 5 bases from J, with 14 bases in between. CDR3 protein: CASSMSRPADQPQHF. In DNA, the CDR3 is TGTGCCAGTAGTATGTCGAGGCCCGCAGATCAGCCCCAGCATTTT.

The chain joins TRBV11-2 to TRBJ1-6, with a possible D match to TRBD1 (5 bases). The ends were cut back, 6 bases at V and 7 bases at J, with 19 bases in the middle. Germline V gene data show CDR1 as SGHAT and CDR2 as FQNNGV. CDR3 length equals 16 residues. The DNA of the CDR3 is TGTGCCAGCAGACTAGTGGGGCGGGGCTCAAATTCACCCCTCCACTTT. Amino acids: CASRLVGRGSNSPLHF.

Comment on this clone: The sample holds other DNA sequences that translate to the same CDR3. This sequence joins TRBV9 and TRBJ2-7; 9 bases fit TRBD2. Trimming took 0 bases from V and 2 from J; bases not matched to a gene: 3. This CDR3 contains 15 residues. Germline V gene data show CDR1 as SGDLS and CDR2 as YYNGEE. The DNA for the CDR3 is TGTGCCAGCAGCGTAGGTGCTAGCGGGACCTACGAGCAGTACTTC. Translation: CASSVGASGTYEQYF.

The chain recombines TRBV5-1 with TRBJ1-4, with TRBD1 identical over 9 bases. The V segment lost 0 bases and the J segment 8 bases; nucleotides outside the gene matches: 8. The CDR3 covers 16 residues. CDR1 and CDR2 from the germline V gene are SGHRS and YFSETQ. CDR3 region: CASSLGGQGLGEKLFF. The CDR3 nucleotides are TGCGCCAGCAGCTTGGGAGGACAGGGGTTAGGAGAAAAACTGTTTTTT.

The V gene is TRBV6-6, the J gene TRBJ2-2; D is uncertain. The V end was cut by 5 bases, the J end by 2 bases, with 9 bases between. Looked up from germline, CDR1 is MNHNY and CDR2 is SVGAGI (reference sequence). The CDR3 sequence is 14 residues long. The CDR3 DNA reads as TGTGCCAGCAGTACCGGGCCTAACACCGGGGAGCTGTTTTTT. The encoded protein is CASSTGPNTGELFF.

The gene calls are TRBV15 and TRBJ2-5; perhaps TRBD1 as D (6 bases). The V gene's germline CDR1 is LNHNV and CDR2 YYDKDF (reference sequence). The CDR3 contains 18 residues. Trimming stripped 5 bases from V and 2 bases from J, with 24 bases between. CDR3 nucleotides: TGTGCCACCAGCCTTAAAAAGATAGTTCAGGGGACGCAAGAGACCCAGTACTTC. Translating it yields CATSLKKIVQGTQETQYF.

The chain carries TRBV4-1 and TRBJ2-7, with 9 positions matching TRBD2. Germline-derived CDR1 and CDR2 are MGHRA and YSYEKL. The CDR3 contains 15 residues. Trimming cost V 4 bases and J 2 bases; bases outside gene matches: 6. The CDR3 DNA sequence: TGCGCCAGCAGCCCTAGCGGGGCTACAACCTACGAGCAGTACTTC. Amino acid sequence: CASSPSGATTYEQYF.

V and J are TRBV6-1 and TRBJ2-7; D remains unclear. Germline V gene sequence: CDR1 MNHNS, CDR2 SASEGT. This CDR3 region has 13 residues. As DNA, the CDR3 is TGTCCACTTTCGGGTGAACGCTACTACGAGCAGTACTTC. Residues: CPLSGERYYEQYF.

This rearrangement joins TRBV14 to TRBJ2-7; 9 positions match TRBD1. The V and J ends lost 0 bases and 3 bases, in that order; junction bases with no gene match: 3. Germline CDR1 reads SGHDN; CDR2 reads FVKESK. The CDR3 is made up of 15 amino acids. CDR3 sequence (DNA): TGTGCCAGCAGCCAAGAATACAGGGGGCTCTACGAGCAGTACTTC. Its protein is CASSQEYRGLYEQYF. Filled out from reference TRBV14 and TRBJ2-7, the complete variable domain reads EAGVTQFPSHSVIEKGQTVTLRCDPISGHDNLYWYRRVMGKEIKFLLHFVKESKQDESGMPNNRFLAERTGGTYSTLKVQPAELEDSGVYFCASSQEYRGLYEQYFGPGTRLTVT.

This rearrangement joins TRBV2 to TRBJ1-1; D uncertain. The CDR3 contains 11 residues. CDR1 and CDR2 from the germline V gene are SNHLY and FYNNEI. V gave up 7 bases and J gave up 5 bases, with 8 bases separating them. The CDR3 sequence is CASIGETEAFF. Written as DNA, the CDR3 is TGTGCCAGCATTGGCGAGACTGAAGCTTTCTTT.

The rearrangement links TRBV5-1 to TRBJ2-1, with TRBD1 matching over 9 bases. The CDR3 is 17 amino acids. The junction had 19 bases not matched to a gene; V was cut back by 3 bases and J by 12 bases. Per germline, CDR1 SGHRS and CDR2 YFSETQ. As DNA, the CDR3 is TGCGCCAGCAGCTCACTGGATTCCACCGGGACAGGGTTGGTGCAGTTCTTC. Residues: CASSSLDSTGTGLVQFF.

The chain has TRBV27 and TRBJ2-2; the match to TRBD2 covers 7 bases. Germline trimming cut 6 bases from V and 6 bases from J; bases unmatched to any gene: 4. CDR1 MNHEY and CDR2 SMNVEV come from the germline V gene (reference sequence). This CDR3 comprises 13 residues. DNA of the CDR3: TGTGCCAGCAGGACTAGCAGAGCCGGGGAGCTGTTTTTT. It specifies CASRTSRAGELFF.

V and J are TRBV10-2 and TRBJ2-2, with 12 bases that match TRBD2. The germline V gene encodes CDR1 WSHSY and CDR2 SAAADI. The junction had 3 bases not matched to a gene; V was cut back by 6 bases and J by 4 bases. CDR3 length: 15 residues. CDR3 nucleotide sequence: TGCGCCAGCAGCCCTAGCGGGAGGGCCACCGGGGAGCTGTTTTTT. Protein sequence: CASSPSGRATGELFF.

V usage is TRBV6-4 and J usage is TRBJ2-2, with D perhaps matching TRBD1 (6 bases). Germline CDR1 MRHNA, CDR2 SNTAGT. V was cut by 2 bases and J by 6 bases, with 10 bases left in between. The CDR3 contains 14 residues. The CDR3 loop is CASSDLGAPGELFF. DNA of the CDR3: TGTGCCAGCAGTGACCTGGGGGCCCCCGGGGAGCTGTTTTTT.

This chain uses TRBV4-3 with TRBJ2-3; D may be TRBD2 (6 bases). The CDR3 loop spans 16 amino acids. Trimming pared 0 bases from V and 3 bases from J, leaving 13 bases between. Germline assignment: CDR1 LGHNA and CDR2 YSLEER. The CDR3 is CASSQDWRGMTDTQYF. The CDR3 DNA reads as TGCGCCAGCAGCCAAGATTGGCGGGGAATGACAGATACGCAGTATTTT.

The genes are TRBV27 and TRBJ2-3; D ambiguous. CDR3 length: 17 residues. Trimming pared 4 bases from V and 0 bases from J, leaving 17 bases between. Germline V gene lookup returns CDR1 MNHEY and CDR2 SMNVEV (reference sequence). CDR3 DNA sequence: TGTGCCAGCAGTTCCCTCCTTTCAGGAGAAAGCACAGATACGCAGTATTTT. Residues: CASSSLLSGESTDTQYF.

J is TRBJ1-2 and V is TRBV13; the match to TRBD1 covers 7 bases. The CDR3 covers 14 residues. V lost 6 bases and J lost 2; bases outside the gene matches: 6. Per the germline V gene, CDR1 is PRHDT and CDR2 is FYEKMQ (reference sequence). The CDR3 DNA reads as TGTGCCAGCAGACTACAGGGGCTCAACTATGGCTACACCTTC. As protein: CASRLQGLNYGYTF.

The chain joins TRBV11-3 to TRBJ2-7; D is unclear. Looked up from germline, CDR1 is SGHNT and CDR2 is YENEEA. Between the trimmed V and J ends, which lost 5 bases and 4 bases, there was a span of 12 bases. This CDR3 is built from 13 residues. CDR3 sequence reads: CASSPPDGYEQYF. The CDR3 nucleotides read TGTGCCAGCAGCCCACCAGACGGGTACGAGCAGTACTTC.